A selection of T cell receptor beta chains follows, all from one sample in a study of technical replicates of blood from a handful of donors. This table comes from immunoSEQ multiplex PCR, and its TCRdb copy is limited to in-frame clones, with some not included. Counted here are some 76,000 clones, under 99% occurring once; the ten biggest clones make up roughly 0.2%. The specimen sequenced was T cells isolated from PBMCs. Every receptor here comes from a human donor in good health. The CDR3 runs from the conserved cysteine through the conserved F or W. The D gene is left open where the match is weak. Expanded clones are given a class, and other clones once, few, many or no size at all.

v_call: TRBV9; clone_size: -; j_call: TRBJ2-3; d_call: -; cdr3_aa: CASSVSGSLDTQYF; cdr3_nt: TGTGCCAGCAGCGTATCAGGCTCTCTGGATACGCAGTATTTT
v_call: TRBV11-3; clone_size: -; j_call: TRBJ1-2; d_call: -; cdr3_aa: CASSWGGYYGYTF; cdr3_nt: TGTGCCAGCAGTTGGGGGGGCTACTATGGCTACACCTTC
v_call: TRBV2; clone_size: -; j_call: TRBJ1-5; d_call: -; cdr3_aa: CASSAGTNQGNQPQHF; cdr3_nt: TGTGCCAGCAGTGCGGGGACTAACCAGGGCAATCAGCCCCAGCATTTT
v_call: TRBV11-3; clone_size: -; j_call: TRBJ2-3; d_call: -; cdr3_aa: CASSAGVTQYF; cdr3_nt: TGTGCCAGCAGCGCAGGGGTTACGCAGTATTTT
v_call: TRBV25-1; clone_size: -; j_call: TRBJ1-1; d_call: -; cdr3_aa: CASRTPQNTEAFF; cdr3_nt: TGTGCCAGCAGGACACCCCAGAACACTGAAGCTTTCTTT
v_call: TRBV11-3; clone_size: -; j_call: TRBJ1-1; d_call: -; cdr3_aa: CASSLDQNTEAFF; cdr3_nt: TGTGCCAGCAGCTTAGATCAGAACACTGAAGCTTTCTTT
v_call: TRBV15; clone_size: -; j_call: TRBJ2-7; d_call: TRBD2; cdr3_aa: CATSPLAESRNYEQYF; cdr3_nt: TGTGCCACCAGCCCCCTAGCGGAGTCAAGAAACTACGAGCAGTACTTC
v_call: TRBV27; clone_size: -; j_call: TRBJ1-1; d_call: TRBD1; cdr3_aa: CASSPRQGGNTEAFF; cdr3_nt: TGTGCCAGCAGTCCCCGACAGGGGGGGAACACTGAAGCTTTCTTT
v_call: TRBV9; clone_size: -; j_call: TRBJ1-1; d_call: -; cdr3_aa: CASSTRVANTEAFF; cdr3_nt: TGTGCCAGCAGCACCCGTGTGGCCAACACTGAAGCTTTCTTT
v_call: TRBV27; clone_size: -; j_call: TRBJ1-4; d_call: -; cdr3_aa: CASSLSGRANEKLFF; cdr3_nt: TGTGCCAGCAGTTTATCGGGGAGGGCGAATGAAAAACTGTTTTTT
v_call: TRBV27; clone_size: once; j_call: TRBJ1-2; d_call: -; cdr3_aa: CASSLASTYGYTF; cdr3_nt: TGTGCCAGCAGTTTAGCTTCTACCTATGGCTACACCTTC
v_call: TRBV5-1; clone_size: once; j_call: TRBJ1-2; d_call: -; cdr3_aa: CASSLDTEVLYGYTF; cdr3_nt: TGCGCCAGCAGCTTGGATACGGAGGTACTCTATGGCTACACCTTC
v_call: TRBV30; clone_size: -; j_call: TRBJ2-5; d_call: TRBD2; cdr3_aa: CALSKAGETQYF; cdr3_nt: TGTGCCTTATCTAAAGCGGGGGAGACCCAGTACTTC
v_call: TRBV7-2; clone_size: -; j_call: TRBJ2-1; d_call: -; cdr3_aa: CASRVRVEQFF; cdr3_nt: TGTGCCAGCAGGGTGAGGGTTGAGCAGTTCTTC
v_call: TRBV19; clone_size: -; j_call: TRBJ1-5; d_call: TRBD1; cdr3_aa: CASSRTGGSNQPQHF; cdr3_nt: TGTGCCAGTAGTAGGACAGGGGGCAGCAATCAGCCCCAGCATTTT
v_call: TRBV7-2; clone_size: -; j_call: TRBJ2-1; d_call: -; cdr3_aa: CASSSSSGTTAASEQFF; cdr3_nt: TGTGCCAGCAGCTCCAGCTCCGGGACAACAGCGGCCAGTGAGCAGTTCTTC
v_call: TRBV6-5; clone_size: -; j_call: TRBJ1-5; d_call: -; cdr3_aa: CASSRGSANQPQHF; cdr3_nt: TGTGCCAGTTCCCGGGGGTCGGCAAATCAGCCCCAGCATTTT
v_call: TRBV4-2; clone_size: -; j_call: TRBJ1-2; d_call: TRBD1; cdr3_aa: CASSQVGLQGAYGYTF; cdr3_nt: TGTGCCAGCAGCCAAGTTGGTTTACAGGGGGCTTATGGCTACACCTTC
v_call: TRBV27; clone_size: -; j_call: TRBJ2-1; d_call: TRBD2; cdr3_aa: CASSIAGGAYNEQFF; cdr3_nt: TGTGCCAGCAGTATAGCGGGAGGGGCCTACAATGAGCAGTTCTTC
v_call: TRBV2; clone_size: once; j_call: TRBJ1-4; d_call: TRBD1; cdr3_aa: CASSATTGGRLNEKLFF; cdr3_nt: TGTGCCAGCAGTGCCACGACAGGGGGCCGTCTTAATGAAAAACTGTTTTTT
v_call: TRBV10-3; clone_size: -; j_call: TRBJ1-5; d_call: TRBD1; cdr3_aa: CAISQTGDGQPQHF; cdr3_nt: TGTGCCATCAGTCAAACAGGGGACGGTCAGCCCCAGCATTTT
v_call: TRBV6-5; clone_size: -; j_call: TRBJ2-7; d_call: -; cdr3_aa: CASSYSTVGNEQYF; cdr3_nt: TGTGCCAGCAGTTACTCGACAGTCGGTAACGAGCAGTACTTC
v_call: TRBV7-9; clone_size: -; j_call: TRBJ2-1; d_call: -; cdr3_aa: CASSLGLSEQFF; cdr3_nt: TGTGCCAGCAGCCTGGGACTTTCTGAGCAGTTCTTC
v_call: TRBV7-6; clone_size: -; j_call: TRBJ2-5; d_call: -; cdr3_aa: CASRLNDYQETQYF; cdr3_nt: TGTGCCAGCAGGTTGAACGACTACCAAGAGACCCAGTACTTC
v_call: TRBV4-3; clone_size: -; j_call: TRBJ2-7; d_call: -; cdr3_aa: CASSQERQSYEQYF; cdr3_nt: TGCGCCAGCAGCCAAGAGAGACAGTCCTACGAGCAGTACTTC
v_call: TRBV28; clone_size: -; j_call: TRBJ1-3; d_call: -; cdr3_aa: CASSLPPQTGNNGNTIYF; cdr3_nt: TGTGCCAGCAGTTTACCTCCACAAACAGGGAATAATGGAAACACCATATATTTT
v_call: TRBV19; clone_size: -; j_call: TRBJ1-2; d_call: -; cdr3_aa: CASQLGPGDYGYTF; cdr3_nt: TGTGCCAGTCAGCTGGGCCCCGGGGACTATGGCTACACCTTC
v_call: TRBV7-3; clone_size: once; j_call: TRBJ2-1; d_call: TRBD2; cdr3_aa: CASSEGLVNEQFF; cdr3_nt: TGTGCCAGCAGCGAGGGACTAGTCAATGAGCAGTTCTTC
v_call: TRBV7-2; clone_size: -; j_call: TRBJ2-1; d_call: -; cdr3_aa: CASSFYEAEQFF; cdr3_nt: TGTGCCAGCAGCTTTTATGAGGCTGAGCAGTTCTTC
v_call: TRBV6-4; clone_size: -; j_call: TRBJ2-7; d_call: -; cdr3_aa: CASSNFTGGYEQYF; cdr3_nt: TGTGCCAGCAGTAATTTTACTGGAGGGTACGAGCAGTACTTC
v_call: TRBV28; clone_size: -; j_call: TRBJ1-1; d_call: TRBD1; cdr3_aa: CASSPPGQEHMNTEAFF; cdr3_nt: TGTGCCAGCAGTCCCCCGGGACAGGAGCATATGAACACTGAAGCTTTCTTT
v_call: TRBV19; clone_size: once; j_call: TRBJ2-6; d_call: -; cdr3_aa: CASTVNRFSGANVLTF; cdr3_nt: TGTGCCAGTACCGTTAACAGGTTCTCTGGGGCCAACGTCCTGACTTTC
v_call: TRBV28; clone_size: -; j_call: TRBJ2-7; d_call: TRBD1; cdr3_aa: CASRGPPGQGVSYEQYF; cdr3_nt: TGTGCCAGCAGGGGGCCTCCGGGACAGGGGGTTTCCTACGAGCAGTACTTC
v_call: TRBV25-1; clone_size: -; j_call: TRBJ1-4; d_call: TRBD1; cdr3_aa: CASSERTGGEKLFF; cdr3_nt: TGTGCCAGCAGTGAACGGACAGGGGGGGAAAAACTGTTTTTT
v_call: TRBV28; clone_size: -; j_call: TRBJ2-3; d_call: TRBD2; cdr3_aa: CASSLPGLAGNTQYF; cdr3_nt: TGTGCCAGCAGCCTCCCAGGACTAGCGGGGAATACGCAGTATTTT
v_call: TRBV7-8; clone_size: -; j_call: TRBJ2-7; d_call: -; cdr3_aa: CASSLAGGRGSYEQYF; cdr3_nt: TGTGCCAGCAGCTTAGCAGGGGGACGGGGATCCTACGAGCAGTACTTC
v_call: TRBV4-3; clone_size: -; j_call: TRBJ2-3; d_call: TRBD1; cdr3_aa: CASSQGRDRSSTDTQYF; cdr3_nt: TGCGCCAGCAGCCAAGGCCGGGACAGATCTAGCACAGATACGCAGTATTTT
v_call: TRBV13; clone_size: once; j_call: TRBJ2-5; d_call: TRBD2; cdr3_aa: CASSSWGTNQETQYF; cdr3_nt: TGTGCCAGCAGCTCATGGGGGACTAACCAAGAGACCCAGTACTTC
v_call: TRBV4-2; clone_size: -; j_call: TRBJ2-7; d_call: -; cdr3_aa: CASANELFSYEQYF; cdr3_nt: TGTGCCAGCGCTAATGAGCTATTTTCCTACGAGCAGTACTTC
v_call: TRBV30; clone_size: -; j_call: TRBJ2-7; d_call: -; cdr3_aa: CAWSPGHYEQYF; cdr3_nt: TGTGCCTGGAGTCCCGGACACTACGAGCAGTACTTC